This passage covers 27 T cell receptor beta chains from one sample sequenced in a study of tumor-infiltrating lymphocytes in localized non-small cell lung cancer. Profiled with immunoSEQ multiplex PCR; TCRdb holds only in-frame clones, not every one. The sample lists 9,000 to 15,000 clones, about 70% occurring once. The sequenced sample consisted of uninvolved lung tissue not adjacent to the tumor. These receptor sequences come from a human donor with non-small cell lung cancer.

The chain combines TRBV19 with TRBJ1-3, with 7 bases fitting TRBD1. The trim removed 3 bases at V and 0 bases at J, leaving 5 bases unmatched. The V gene's germline CDR1 is LNHDA and CDR2 SQIVND (reference sequence). This CDR3 has 16 residues. The CDR3 is CASSIGQVLSGNTIYF. CDR3 DNA: TGTGCCAGTAGTATCGGACAGGTTCTCTCTGGAAACACCATATATTTT.

This clone has a handful of counts. The V gene is TRBV2, the J gene TRBJ2-7; TRBD2 agrees at 10 bases. Germline assignment: CDR1 SNHLY and CDR2 FYNNEI. The CDR3 is made up of 15 amino acids. J was trimmed by 3 bases and V by 0 bases; bases with no gene match: 2. CDR3 protein: CASSEALAGIYEQYF. The CDR3 nucleotides read TGTGCCAGCAGTGAAGCACTAGCGGGGATCTACGAGCAGTACTTC.

The gene calls are TRBV27 and TRBJ1-2; 8 bases are a match to TRBD1. The CDR3 is 16 amino acids. Germline trimming cut 8 bases from V and 6 bases from J; bases unmatched to any gene: 17. Looked up from germline, CDR1 is MNHEY and CDR2 is SMNVEV (reference sequence). This CDR3 reads CASRGVPGQDVHGYTF. The CDR3 DNA reads as TGTGCCAGCCGAGGCGTGCCGGGACAGGATGTTCATGGCTACACCTTC.

The chain is built from TRBV18 and TRBJ2-7; no clear D gene. The CDR3 totals 14 residues. CDR1 and CDR2 from the germline V gene are KGHSH and LQKENI. The V and J ends lost 0 bases and 6 bases respectively, with 12 bases between them. CDR3 amino acids: CASSPPVAVTEQYF. The CDR3 DNA reads as TGTGCCAGCTCACCACCCGTGGCAGTCACCGAGCAGTACTTC. The variable domain in full, with the rest retrieved from reference TRBV18 and TRBJ2-7, is NAGVMQNPRHLVRRRGQEARLRCSPMKGHSHVYWYRQLPEEGLKFMVYLQKENIIDESGMPKERFSAEFPKEGPSILRIQQVVRGDSAAYFCASSPPVAVTEQYFGPGTRLTVT.

This clone was counted a few times. The rearrangement joins TRBV29-1 to TRBJ2-1; 10 bases agree with TRBD2. The CDR3 runs to 13 residues. V trimming: 7 bases; J trimming: 4 bases; junction bases outside the gene matches: 4. CDR1 is SQVTM, CDR2 ANQGSEA, per germline. The CDR3 is CSGGTSEYNEQFF. CDR3 in DNA: TGCAGCGGGGGGACTAGCGAATACAATGAGCAGTTCTTC.

The V gene is TRBV5-1, the J gene TRBJ2-5; D gene ambiguous. The germline V gene encodes CDR1 SGHRS and CDR2 YFSETQ. CDR3 length: 15 amino acids. Trimming cost V 3 bases and J 4 bases, with 16 bases left between them. CDR3 nucleotide sequence: TGCGCCAGCAGCTCCTATCCCGCAGGTAGAGAGACCCAGTACTTC. Translating it yields CASSSYPAGRETQYF.

The rearrangement uses TRBV10-3 and TRBJ2-5; 8 bases agree with TRBD1. Trimming cost V 6 bases and J 5 bases; bases outside gene matches: 11. Germline V gives CDR1 ENHRY, CDR2 SYGVKD. CDR3 length equals 15 residues. The CDR3 bases are TGTGCCATCAGCCCCCGTGGTACAGGGGGGGAGACCCAGTACTTC. Amino acid sequence: CAISPRGTGGETQYF.

The chain has TRBV7-2 and TRBJ2-3; 14 bases agree with TRBD2. This CDR3 region has 18 residues. The junction had 7 bases not matched to a gene; V was cut back by 2 bases and J by 3 bases. CDR1 is SGHTA, CDR2 FQGNSA, per germline. CDR3 region: CASSLRLAGGGRTDTQYF. CDR3 nucleotide sequence: TGTGCCAGCAGCTTAAGACTAGCGGGAGGGGGGCGAACAGATACGCAGTATTTT.

V usage is TRBV4-3 and J usage is TRBJ1-1, with D possibly matching TRBD1 (5 bases). Germline loops: CDR1 LGHNA, CDR2 YSLEER. Deletions cut 5 bases from V and 6 bases from J, with 13 bases between. CDR3 length: 13 amino acids. CDR3 nucleotides: TGCGCCAGCAGCTCTTTCGGGGGGGCTGAAGCTTTCTTT. Residues: CASSSFGGAEAFF.

The J gene is TRBJ2-7, the V gene TRBV4-3; 9 bases match TRBD1. The CDR3 totals 16 residues. The germline V gene has CDR1 LGHNA and CDR2 YSLEER. Trimming removed 0 bases from V and 3 bases from J; junction bases left unmatched: 6. CDR3: CASSQEGGQGIYEQYF. CDR3 bases: TGCGCCAGCAGCCAAGAAGGGGGACAGGGCATCTACGAGCAGTACTTC.

This clone was detected only once. J is TRBJ2-7 and V is TRBV30; 7 bases fit TRBD1. The CDR3 loop spans 14 amino acids. The V gene end was trimmed by 2 bases and the J gene end by 2 bases; junction bases not matched to a gene: 6. Germline CDR1 and CDR2: GTSNPN and SVGIG (reference sequence). Written as DNA, the CDR3 is TGTGCCTGGAGTAAGCCGGGACAGACCTACGAGCAGTACTTC. Translating gives CAWSKPGQTYEQYF.

The chain joins TRBV27 to TRBJ1-2; D possibly corresponds to TRBD1 (5 bases). This CDR3 has 13 residues. V lost 3 bases and J lost 3, with 8 bases in between. Germline CDR1 MNHEY, CDR2 SMNVEV (reference sequence). Written as DNA, the CDR3 is TGTGCCAGCAGTTTTTGGGGGGACTATGGCTACACCTTC. Encoded protein: CASSFWGDYGYTF.

J is TRBJ2-1 and V is TRBV7-9; D is ambiguous. The V gene's germline CDR1 is SEHNR and CDR2 FQNEAQ (reference sequence). The CDR3 totals 13 residues. Trimming removed 2 bases from V and 9 bases from J, with 11 bases in between. Here the CDR3 DNA reads TGTGCCAGCAGCTTATCGAGGATGCGTGAGCAGTTCTTC. It yields the protein CASSLSRMREQFF.

The chain has TRBV11-3 and TRBJ2-2; no firm D call. Germline-derived CDR1 and CDR2 are SGHNT and YENEEA. The CDR3 runs to 12 residues. The germline V and J ends were trimmed by 0 bases and 6 bases, with 2 bases remaining between them. The CDR3 DNA follows: TGTGCCAGCAGCTTAGACGCCGGGGAGCTGTTTTTT. Protein product: CASSLDAGELFF.

The V and J genes are TRBV6-6 and TRBJ2-1; TRBD1 aligns across 10 bases. The CDR3 runs to 16 residues. Losses at the gene ends were 5 bases for V and 3 bases for J; bases not matched to a gene: 7. Germline V lookup: CDR1 MNHNY, CDR2 SVGAGI (reference sequence). The CDR3 region is CASSNAGQGFYNEQFF. In DNA, the CDR3 is TGTGCCAGCAGTAACGCGGGACAGGGGTTCTACAATGAGCAGTTCTTC.

V is TRBV30 and J is TRBJ1-2; 8 nucleotides align to TRBD1. This CDR3 region has 13 residues. CDR1 is GTSNPN and CDR2 is SVGIG in the germline V gene (reference sequence). V trimming: 3 bases; J trimming: 9 bases; junction bases outside the gene matches: 9. CDR3 sequence reads: CAWSLRTGIRYTF. CDR3 coding DNA: TGTGCCTGGAGCCTCCGGACAGGGATTCGCTACACCTTC.

This clone was found a few times. The rearrangement links TRBV5-8 to TRBJ2-5, with 9 bases matching TRBD1. With 3 bases clipped from V and 2 bases from J, the junction kept 8 bases outside the gene matches. This CDR3 region has 16 residues. Germline V gene data show CDR1 as SGHTS and CDR2 as YDEGEE. The CDR3 reads CASSSYRGRGQETQYF. The CDR3 nucleotides are TGTGCCAGCAGCTCTTACAGGGGGCGCGGGCAAGAGACCCAGTACTTC.

The rearrangement links TRBV5-6 to TRBJ1-5; weak D call: TRBD1 (6 bases). With 3 bases removed from V and 2 bases from J, the gap between germline ends came to 15 bases. The CDR3 consists of 16 residues. Germline V gives CDR1 SGHDT, CDR2 YYEEEE. Here the CDR3 reads CASSYAGTSRNQPQHF. The CDR3 nucleotides are TGTGCCAGCAGCTATGCCGGGACAAGCCGCAATCAGCCCCAGCATTTT.

J is TRBJ2-3 and V is TRBV2; D possibly matches TRBD1 or TRBD2 (5 bases each). This CDR3 is built from 14 residues. CDR1 and CDR2 from the germline V gene are SNHLY and FYNNEI. Deletions cut 8 bases from V and 5 bases from J, with 17 bases between. The CDR3 DNA follows: TGTGCCAGCCTCGAGAGGGGTGTAATAGATACGCAGTATTTT. This sequence encodes CASLERGVIDTQYF.

The chain recombines TRBV2 with TRBJ2-5; D is perhaps TRBD1 (6 bases). The V end was cut by 5 bases, the J end by 5 bases, with 18 bases between. The CDR3 loop spans 15 amino acids. CDR1 SNHLY and CDR2 FYNNEI come from the germline V gene. The chain's CDR3 is CASSKTGTPGETQYF. CDR3 DNA: TGTGCCAGCAGTAAAACCGGGACACCCGGCGAGACCCAGTACTTC.

The gene calls are TRBV27 and TRBJ2-5, with D perhaps TRBD2 (5 bases). Germline values: CDR1 MNHEY, CDR2 SMNVEV (reference sequence). The V end was cut by 2 bases, the J end by 4 bases, with 8 bases between. The CDR3 spans 13 residues. CDR3 nucleotide sequence: TGTGCCAGCAGTTTAAGCGAGGGAGAGACCCAGTACTTC. This encodes CASSLSEGETQYF.

This sequence joins TRBV7-2 and TRBJ2-7; tentative D call: TRBD1 (7 bases). Germline V gene lookup returns CDR1 SGHTA and CDR2 FQGNSA. The V end lost 5 bases, the J end lost 1 base, and 18 bases lay between the germline ends. The CDR3 covers 16 residues. The CDR3 coding sequence is TGTGCCAGCAGCCCGACGGACAGGAGGGATTCCTACGAGCAGTACTTC. It is translated as CASSPTDRRDSYEQYF.

The genes are TRBV19 and TRBJ1-1; no firm D call. Trimming removed 4 bases at V and 0 bases at J, with 12 bases between. CDR3 length: 15 amino acids. Germline CDR1 LNHDA, CDR2 SQIVND (reference sequence). Here the CDR3 reads CASSSAVNLNTEAFF. DNA for the CDR3: TGTGCCAGTAGTAGCGCGGTAAACTTGAACACTGAAGCTTTCTTT.

The chain recombines TRBV18 with TRBJ1-5; D is unresolved. The CDR3 runs to 13 residues. The V gene's germline CDR1 is KGHSH and CDR2 LQKENI. V was cut by 2 bases and J by 5 bases, with 7 bases left in between. CDR3 coding DNA: TGTGCCAGCTCACCAGAGGTCCATCAGCCCCAGCATTTT. This gives the protein CASSPEVHQPQHF.

The chain carries TRBV7-9 and TRBJ1-2; a possible D gene is TRBD1 (5 bases). Germline lookup yields CDR1 SEHNR and CDR2 FQNEAQ (reference sequence). This CDR3 spans 14 amino acids. V lost 5 bases to trimming and J lost 4 bases, with 14 bases between them. The CDR3, as DNA: TGTGCCAGCAGCGCTAGAGGGGACCTCTATGGCTACACCTTC. Translating it yields CASSARGDLYGYTF.

The chain recombines TRBV28 with TRBJ1-4; D remains ambiguous. Germline V CDR1 and CDR2: MDHEN, SYDVKM. Deletions cut 3 bases from V and 0 bases from J, with 8 bases between. The CDR3 is made up of 15 amino acids. CDR3 coding DNA: TGTGCCAGCAGTTTTGAGAACCCAACTAATGAAAAACTGTTTTTT. Translating gives CASSFENPTNEKLFF.

The rearrangement links TRBV7-9 to TRBJ2-3, with 8 bases that match TRBD2. The V gene end was trimmed by 5 bases and the J gene end by 4 bases; junction bases not matched to a gene: 5. This CDR3 is built from 14 residues. Germline V CDR1 and CDR2: SEHNR, FQNEAQ (reference sequence). The CDR3 coding sequence is TGTGCCAGCAGCCGGCCGGGACTAGCAGATACGCAGTATTTT. Protein: CASSRPGLADTQYF.